This TCR beta chain was identified during a study of early T cells in non-severe SARS-CoV-2 infection. Individual cDNA molecules received unique molecular identifiers. TCRdb recomputed calls from the 5' RACE reads with MiXCR, one row per CDR3 protein. The sample includes about 30,000 distinct CDR3 sequences, around 5.4% of them seen just once. This clonotype was counted many times. CDR3 size: 15 residues. Germline CDR1 reads SGHRS; CDR2 reads YFSETQ. The V gene lost 4 bases and the J gene lost 3 bases, with 13 bases spanning the gap. This TCR was sampled from an adult who was a healthcare worker with PCR-confirmed SARS-CoV-2 infection or an uninfected control (not recorded which). The sequencing sample was made of whole blood. V and J are TRBV5-1 and TRBJ2-2; D may be TRBD1 (6 bases). The CDR3 region has the DNA TGCGCCAGCAGCCTCCGGACAGACGACACCGGGGAGCTGTTTTTT. It translates to CASSLRTDDTGELFF.